The clone carrying this T cell receptor (beta chain) was seen a single time. What it recognizes is unknown. The sample comes from a study of cytomegalovirus exposure and HLA in healthy donors. Findings and caveats of the study: In an earlier analysis, most TCR beta V segments were productive about 90% or about 30% of the time.

A multiplex PCR was run with 60 Vbeta primers and 13 Jbeta primers. Data came from immunoSEQ multiplex PCR; TCRdb stores just in-frame clones and leaves some out. The sample yields about 70,000 clones, 55% to 75% seen once. The CDR3 spans 18 residues. This TCR came from a woman younger than 45 in good health and CMV-seronegative. The sample was PBMCs. The V call is TRBV21-1, the J call TRBJ2-6; the table assigns TRBD1, which was not confirmed against the DNA. TRBV21-1 is a pseudogene segment. As DNA, the CDR3 is TGTGCCAGCAGCGCAGCCGGGACAGGGGATTCTGGGGCCAACGTCCTGACTTTC. This gives the protein CASSAAGTGDSGANVLTF.